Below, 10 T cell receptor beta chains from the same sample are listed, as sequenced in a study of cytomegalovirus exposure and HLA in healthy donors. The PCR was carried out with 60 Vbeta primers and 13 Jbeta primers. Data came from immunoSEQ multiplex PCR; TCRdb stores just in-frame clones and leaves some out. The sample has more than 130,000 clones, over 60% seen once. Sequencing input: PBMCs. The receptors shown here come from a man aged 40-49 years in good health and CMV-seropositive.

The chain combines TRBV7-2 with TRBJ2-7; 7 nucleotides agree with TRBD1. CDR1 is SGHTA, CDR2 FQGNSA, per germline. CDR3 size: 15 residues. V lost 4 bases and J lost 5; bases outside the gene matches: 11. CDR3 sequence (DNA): TGTGCCAGCAGCTGGAAGGGGGCGTCCCCCGACGAGCAGTACTTC. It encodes CASSWKGASPDEQYF.

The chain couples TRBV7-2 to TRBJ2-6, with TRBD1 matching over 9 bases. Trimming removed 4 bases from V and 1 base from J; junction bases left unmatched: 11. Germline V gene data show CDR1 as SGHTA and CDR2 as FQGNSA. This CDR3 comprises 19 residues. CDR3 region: CASSYRGRSQGSGANVLTF. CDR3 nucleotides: TGTGCCAGCAGCTACAGGGGGCGATCCCAGGGATCTGGGGCCAACGTCCTGACTTTC.

CDR3 in amino acids: CASSLHGDSNQPQHF. The CDR3 bases are TGTGCCAGCAGTTTACACGGAGATAGCAATCAGCCCCAGCATTTT. This chain connects TRBV28 to TRBJ1-5; D is unclear. The germline gives CDR1 MDHEN, CDR2 SYDVKM. Trimming removed 2 bases from V and 0 bases from J, with 8 bases in between. The length of the CDR3 is 15 residues.

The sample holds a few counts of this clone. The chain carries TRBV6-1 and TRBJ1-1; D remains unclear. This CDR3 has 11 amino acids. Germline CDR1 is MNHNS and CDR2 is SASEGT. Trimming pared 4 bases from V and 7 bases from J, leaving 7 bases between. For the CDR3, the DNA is TGTGCCAGCAGTGGCCGCGTTGAAGCTTTCTTT. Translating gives CASSGRVEAFF.

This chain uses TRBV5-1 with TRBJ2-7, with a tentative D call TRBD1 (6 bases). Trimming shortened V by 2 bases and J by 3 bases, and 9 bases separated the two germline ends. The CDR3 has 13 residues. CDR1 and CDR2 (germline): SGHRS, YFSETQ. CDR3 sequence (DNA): TGCGCCAGCAGCTTAGGACAGCTCTACGAGCAGTACTTC. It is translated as CASSLGQLYEQYF.

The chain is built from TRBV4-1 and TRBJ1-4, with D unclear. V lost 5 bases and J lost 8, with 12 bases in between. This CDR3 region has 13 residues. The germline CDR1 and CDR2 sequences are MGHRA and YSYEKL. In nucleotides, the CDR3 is TGCGCCAGCAGCGAAAATAAGCGGGAAAAACTGTTTTTT. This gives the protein CASSENKREKLFF.

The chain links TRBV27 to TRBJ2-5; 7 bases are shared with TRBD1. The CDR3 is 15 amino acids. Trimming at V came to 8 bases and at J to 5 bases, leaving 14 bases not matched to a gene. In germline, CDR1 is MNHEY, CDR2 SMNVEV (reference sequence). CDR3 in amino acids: CASRNSRTGRETQYF. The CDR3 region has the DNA TGTGCCAGCCGAAACTCCCGGACAGGACGGGAGACCCAGTACTTC.

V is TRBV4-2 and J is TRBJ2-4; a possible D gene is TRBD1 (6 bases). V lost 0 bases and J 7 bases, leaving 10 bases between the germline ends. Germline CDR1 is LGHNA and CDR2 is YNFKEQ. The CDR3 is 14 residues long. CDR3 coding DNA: TGTGCCAGCAGCCAAGAACAGAGGGGGAACATTCAGTACTTC. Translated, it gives CASSQEQRGNIQYF.

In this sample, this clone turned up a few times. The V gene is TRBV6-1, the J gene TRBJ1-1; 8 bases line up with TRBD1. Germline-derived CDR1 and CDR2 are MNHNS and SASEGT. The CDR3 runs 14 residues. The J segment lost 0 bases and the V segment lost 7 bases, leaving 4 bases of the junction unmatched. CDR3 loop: CASTLDRVNTEAFF. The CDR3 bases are TGTGCCAGCACCTTGGACAGGGTGAACACTGAAGCTTTCTTT.

The CDR3 DNA reads as TGTGCCAGCAGTGCGACAGGGCGACAGTACTTC. Encoded protein: CASSATGRQYF. This rearrangement joins TRBV25-1 to TRBJ2-4, with 7 bases matching TRBD1. V dropped 4 bases and J dropped 13; count of bases not matched to a gene: 4. There are 11 residues in the CDR3. Germline-derived CDR1 and CDR2 are MGHDK and SYGVNS.